This T cell receptor (beta chain) was sequenced for a study of identifying expanded T cells in peripheral blood. Collection occurred without any documented infections or immune events in donors. Comments on this clone: The antigen remains unidentified.

Study-level results: Clone count variance between approximately two-week samples rose with total template count.

Here immunoSEQ multiplex PCR was the method, and the copy in TCRdb shows in-frame clones only, minus some. This sample yields 70,000 to 95,000 clones, of which 88% are seen a single time; about 4% belongs to the top ten. This TCR came from a person aged 18 to 69 in good health. The specimen was blood.

This chain's CDR3 is CASRTTGINQPQHF. In DNA, the CDR3 is TGTGCCAGTAGAACAACAGGGATCAATCAGCCCCAGCATTTT. The chain uses TRBV19 and TRBJ1-5, with D possibly being TRBD1 (6 bases). The CDR3 totals 14 residues. Trimming removed 6 bases at V and 3 bases at J, with 12 bases between. In germline, CDR1 is LNHDA, CDR2 SQIVND (reference sequence).